The 22 T cell receptor beta chains presented below share a single source sample, sequenced in a study of somatic mutations in cytotoxic T cells in rheumatoid arthritis. Here immunoSEQ multiplex PCR was the method, and the copy in TCRdb shows in-frame clones only, minus some. Found here are some 26,000 clones, around 76% of them singletons; the top ten hold roughly 5%. The sequenced material came from CD8+ T cells sorted from blood. The receptors stem from a man in his fifties or sixties in good health.

The chain couples TRBV14 to TRBJ1-2, with D uncertain. Trimming shortened V by 2 bases and J by 5 bases, and 15 bases separated the two germline ends. The germline V gene has CDR1 SGHDN and CDR2 FVKESK. The CDR3 extends over 15 amino acids. The CDR3 region has the DNA TGTGCCAGCAGCCAATCCCGTGGAGGGAGGTATGGCTACACCTTC. It encodes CASSQSRGGRYGYTF.

The CDR3 protein is CASSHAQGESSYEQYF. CDR3 coding DNA: TGCGCCAGCAGCCACGCACAGGGGGAAAGTAGCTACGAGCAGTACTTC. The chain recombines TRBV4-1 with TRBJ2-7; 8 bases are shared with TRBD1. Germline CDR1 and CDR2: MGHRA and YSYEKL. The CDR3 runs 16 residues. Germline trimming cut 3 bases from V and 3 bases from J; bases unmatched to any gene: 10.

The rearrangement joins TRBV6-4 to TRBJ2-3; TRBD1 agrees at 12 bases. The CDR3 sequence is 19 residues long. Germline V gives CDR1 MRHNA, CDR2 SNTAGT. The ends lost 8 bases at V and 1 base at J; junction bases unmatched: 16. The CDR3 loop is CASGRPGTGGDFGTDTQYF. The CDR3 DNA follows: TGTGCCAGCGGGCGTCCCGGGACAGGGGGCGATTTTGGCACAGATACGCAGTATTTT.

The chain is built from TRBV4-1 and TRBJ1-2; D is perhaps TRBD1 (5 bases). Germline V gene sequence: CDR1 MGHRA, CDR2 YSYEKL. The ends were cut back, 4 bases at V and 4 bases at J, with 13 bases in the middle. The CDR3 has 14 amino acids. The CDR3 nucleotides are TGCGCCAGCAGCCCCGACAGTTCCGGCTATGGCTACACCTTC. Its translation: CASSPDSSGYGYTF.

The CDR3 coding sequence is TGTGCCAGCAGCTTAAAGGCTAGCGGAGAAGAGCAGTACTTC. Protein sequence: CASSLKASGEEQYF. The rearrangement links TRBV7-6 to TRBJ2-7; 7 bases line up with TRBD2. Unmatched junction bases numbered 8, after V lost 2 bases and J lost 7 bases. There are 14 residues in the CDR3. Germline V lookup: CDR1 SGHVS, CDR2 FNYEAQ.

This clone occurred a few times. This chain uses TRBV29-1 with TRBJ1-1; 10 bases are shared with TRBD1. The V segment lost 5 bases and the J segment 8 bases; nucleotides outside the gene matches: 5. The germline gives CDR1 SQVTM, CDR2 ANQGSEA. The CDR3 extends over 12 amino acids. The CDR3: CSVIPGQGEAFF. The CDR3 region has the DNA TGCAGCGTTATACCGGGACAGGGGGAAGCTTTCTTT.

CDR3 nucleotide sequence: TGTGCCAGTAGTATATACACTGAAGCTTTCTTT. Amino acids: CASSIYTEAFF. This chain connects TRBV19 to TRBJ1-1; D unresolved. Germline CDR1 LNHDA, CDR2 SQIVND (reference sequence). The CDR3 covers 11 residues. Trimming stripped 2 bases from V and 3 bases from J, with 1 base between.

The chain recombines TRBV2 with TRBJ2-7; D not resolved. Germline V CDR1 and CDR2: SNHLY, FYNNEI. The CDR3 loop spans 14 amino acids. Trimming pared 4 bases from V and 1 base from J, leaving 11 bases between. CDR3 loop: CASSGGRSSYEQYF. The CDR3 coding sequence is TGTGCCAGCAGTGGAGGCAGAAGTTCCTACGAGCAGTACTTC. Using reference TRBV2 and TRBJ2-7 for the parts outside the CDR3, the full variable domain is EPEVTQTPSHQVTQMGQEVILRCVPISNHLYFYWYRQILGQKVEFLVSFYNNEISEKSEIFDDQFSVERPDGSNFTLKIRSTKLEDSAMYFCASSGGRSSYEQYFGPGTRLTVT.

This clone was recorded a few times. This chain uses TRBV4-1 with TRBJ1-1; 8 bases align to TRBD1. The J segment lost 2 bases and the V segment lost 6 bases, leaving 5 bases of the junction unmatched. The CDR3 is 14 residues long. Germline CDR1 is MGHRA and CDR2 is YSYEKL. CDR3 nucleotides: TGCGCCAGCAGATTTGGACAGGGAAACACTGAAGCTTTCTTT. Amino acids: CASRFGQGNTEAFF.

Only a few counts were recorded for this clone. This rearrangement joins TRBV4-1 to TRBJ1-2, with 8 nucleotides matching TRBD1. V was clipped by 1 base and J by 3 bases; unmatched bases: 7. Germline-derived CDR1 and CDR2 are MGHRA and YSYEKL. The CDR3 has 16 residues. The CDR3: CASSQAPAGGYYGYTF. CDR3 nucleotide sequence: TGCGCCAGCAGCCAAGCCCCGGCAGGGGGCTACTATGGCTACACCTTC.

The chain combines TRBV6-5 with TRBJ1-2, with D perhaps matching TRBD1 (6 bases). This CDR3 region has 13 residues. Germline CDR1 is MNHEY and CDR2 is SVGAGI. V was trimmed by 5 bases and J by 7 bases, leaving 14 bases between them. The DNA of the CDR3 is TGTGCCAGCAGTCAAGGACAGCTCTTTGGCTACACCTTC. Its protein is CASSQGQLFGYTF.

The chain combines TRBV6-1 with TRBJ2-5; D not certain. The CDR3 consists of 15 residues. Per the germline V gene, CDR1 is MNHNS and CDR2 is SASEGT. The V and J ends lost 0 bases and 2 bases respectively, with 10 bases between them. The chain's CDR3 is CASSEATGSQETQYF. CDR3 sequence (DNA): TGTGCCAGCAGTGAAGCGACGGGCAGTCAAGAGACCCAGTACTTC.

In nucleotides, the CDR3 is TGTGCCAGCAGCCTTAATACGGGAGGGCCTCAGTATTTT. Its protein is CASSLNTGGPQYF. The rearrangement links TRBV5-5 to TRBJ2-3, with 8 bases matching TRBD2. Losses at the gene ends were 4 bases for V and 12 bases for J; bases not matched to a gene: 10. Germline loops: CDR1 SGHKS, CDR2 YYEKEE (reference sequence). The CDR3 is 13 residues long. Supplemented by reference TRBV5-5 and TRBJ2-3, the full variable domain reads DAGVTQSPTHLIKTRGQQVTLRCSPISGHKSVSWYQQVLGQGPQFIFQYYEKEERGRGNFPDRFSARQFPNYSSELNVNALLLGDSALYLCASSLNTGGPQYFGPGTRLTVL.

The CDR3 reads CASSFSGRPVGEQFF. In nucleotides, the CDR3 is TGTGCCAGCAGCTTCAGCGGGAGGCCCGTCGGTGAGCAGTTCTTC. The rearrangement uses TRBV13 and TRBJ2-1; 9 bases agree with TRBD2. The junction had 9 bases not matched to a gene; V was cut back by 3 bases and J by 9 bases. This CDR3 region has 15 residues. Germline CDR1 is PRHDT and CDR2 is FYEKMQ (reference sequence).

In this sample, this clone turned up a few times. The rearrangement links TRBV2 to TRBJ1-1; D unclear. Germline V gene data show CDR1 as SNHLY and CDR2 as FYNNEI. Trimming stripped 10 bases from V and 1 base from J, with 10 bases between. CDR3 length: 12 amino acids. Written as DNA, the CDR3 is TGTGCCAAACGAAGGGAGAACACTGAAGCTTTCTTT. Translation gives CAKRRENTEAFF.

The V call is TRBV6-1, the J call TRBJ1-2; D is unresolved. The ends were cut back, 1 base at V and 2 bases at J, with 14 bases in the middle. Germline V gene sequence: CDR1 MNHNS, CDR2 SASEGT. The CDR3 spans 16 residues. The CDR3 bases are TGTGCCAGCAGTGAAGGTTTTCCCGGCGGAAACTATGGCTACACCTTC. It codes for CASSEGFPGGNYGYTF.

The rearrangement links TRBV9 to TRBJ2-7; TRBD1 aligns across 10 bases. Germline V CDR1 and CDR2: SGDLS, YYNGEE. V was pared by 0 bases and J by 2 bases, with 5 bases of the junction left unmatched. The CDR3 runs to 16 residues. DNA of the CDR3: TGTGCCAGCAGCGTAGGGGTGGACAGGGGGGCCTACGAGCAGTACTTC. Translation gives CASSVGVDRGAYEQYF.

The V and J genes are TRBV28 and TRBJ2-7; D uncertain. The CDR3 is 13 residues long. Per the germline V gene, CDR1 is MDHEN and CDR2 is SYDVKM. The V end was cut by 6 bases, the J end by 6 bases, with 15 bases between. The CDR3 is CASRLQYLGEQYF. DNA of the CDR3: TGTGCCAGCAGACTACAGTACTTGGGCGAGCAGTACTTC.

The V gene is TRBV7-2, the J gene TRBJ1-5; 8 nucleotides agree with TRBD1. The V gene end was trimmed by 4 bases and the J gene end by 2 bases; junction bases not matched to a gene: 4. The length of the CDR3 is 15 residues. CDR1 is SGHTA and CDR2 is FQGNSA in the germline V gene. In DNA, the CDR3 is TGTGCCAGCAGCTCGCAGGGGGCGCGCAATCAGCCCCAGCATTTT. Translated, it gives CASSSQGARNQPQHF.

The rearrangement links TRBV27 to TRBJ2-5; 12 bases line up with TRBD2. V was pared by 2 bases and J by 5 bases, with 9 bases of the junction left unmatched. Germline CDR1 MNHEY, CDR2 SMNVEV (reference sequence). The CDR3 spans 17 residues. Written as DNA, the CDR3 is TGTGCCAGCAGTTTAATTCGGCTAGCGGGAGGGCCGGAGACCCAGTACTTC. It specifies CASSLIRLAGGPETQYF.

CDR3 sequence (DNA): TGTGCCTGGAGGCCAGACGGCTTTTGGAACTATGGCTACACCTTC. It translates to CAWRPDGFWNYGYTF. The chain employs TRBV30 and TRBJ1-2; no firm D call. The germline CDR1 and CDR2 sequences are GTSNPN and SVGIG (reference sequence). The length of the CDR3 is 15 residues. Trimming left V 3 bases short and J 2 bases short, with 16 bases between. Full variable domain (missing parts from reference TRBV30 and TRBJ1-2): SQTIHQWPATLVQPVGSPLSLECTVEGTSNPNLYWYRQAAGRGLQLLFYSVGIGQISSEVPQNLSASRPQDRQFILSSKKLLLSDSGFYLCAWRPDGFWNYGYTFGSGTRLTVV.

The chain combines TRBV6-5 with TRBJ1-2; 10 positions agree with TRBD1. CDR1 and CDR2 (germline): MNHEY, SVGAGI. Losses at the gene ends were 6 bases for V and 5 bases for J; bases not matched to a gene: 9. This CDR3 spans 15 amino acids. The CDR3 here is CASSQGDRGRYGYTF. CDR3 nucleotides: TGTGCCAGCAGCCAGGGAGACAGGGGGCGTTATGGCTACACCTTC.